Following are 9 T cell receptor beta chains from one sample sequenced in a study of CD8 T cells in Susac syndrome. Random-hexamer reverse transcription was applied to roughly 0.5 to 1 ug RNA. TCRdb processed the immunoSEQ multiplex PCR reads anew with MiXCR; each CDR3 protein has one entry. The sample records about 400,000 distinct CDR3 sequences, more than 80% being singletons. The sample taken for sequencing was CD8+ T cells from PBMCs. The receptors shown here come from a human donor with multiple sclerosis.

The chain has TRBV19 and TRBJ2-1; D gene unclear. V was cut by 7 bases and J by 1 base, with 11 bases left in between. The germline CDR1 and CDR2 sequences are LNHDA and SQIVND (reference sequence). CDR3 size: 14 residues. The CDR3 bases are TGTGCCAGTAAGTGGGCGGATTCCTACAATGAGCAGTTCTTC. It is translated as CASKWADSYNEQFF. The whole variable domain, remainder taken from reference TRBV19 and TRBJ2-1, is DGGITQSPKYLFRKEGQNVTLSCEQNLNHDAMYWYRQDPGQGLRLIYYSQIVNDFQKGDIAEGYSVSREKKESFPLTVTSAQKNPTAFYLCASKWADSYNEQFFGPGTRLTVL.

V usage is TRBV15 and J usage is TRBJ2-1; TRBD2 aligns across 8 bases. Losses at the gene ends were 5 bases for V and 12 bases for J; bases not matched to a gene: 6. The CDR3 covers 12 residues. Looked up from germline, CDR1 is LNHNV and CDR2 is YYDKDF (reference sequence). CDR3 sequence reads: CATSFGRVGQFF. CDR3 bases: TGTGCCACCAGCTTCGGGAGGGTTGGGCAGTTCTTC.

The chain is built from TRBV30 and TRBJ1-1, with unresolved D. In germline, CDR1 is GTSNPN, CDR2 SVGIG (reference sequence). V was cut by 4 bases and J by 4 bases, with 10 bases left in between. There are 12 residues in the CDR3. The CDR3 here is CAWTVGSTEAFF. The CDR3 DNA sequence: TGTGCCTGGACGGTAGGGTCCACTGAAGCTTTCTTT.

V and J are TRBV25-1 and TRBJ2-3, with D maybe TRBD1 (6 bases). Germline-derived CDR1 and CDR2 are MGHDK and SYGVNS. Trimming removed 1 base at V and 10 bases at J, with 9 bases between. The CDR3 loop spans 12 amino acids. In DNA form, the CDR3 reads TGTGCCAGCAGTGAATTGGGGGCCCCGCAGTATTTT. Translation: CASSELGAPQYF.

The chain combines TRBV18 with TRBJ1-5; perhaps TRBD1 as D (5 bases). The V gene lost 6 bases and the J gene lost 1 base, with 19 bases spanning the gap. The CDR3 runs to 17 residues. Per the germline V gene, CDR1 is KGHSH and CDR2 is LQKENI. CDR3 sequence: CASSQGEGPASNQPQHF. The DNA for the CDR3 is TGTGCCAGCTCCCAAGGAGAGGGGCCCGCGAGCAATCAGCCCCAGCATTTT.

The V gene is TRBV11-2, the J gene TRBJ1-1; D remains ambiguous. Germline lookup yields CDR1 SGHAT and CDR2 FQNNGV. The CDR3 is made up of 15 amino acids. The V end lost 1 base, the J end lost 3 bases, and 12 bases lay between the germline ends. This CDR3 is CASSLAPPGYTEAFF. CDR3 DNA: TGTGCCAGCAGCTTAGCCCCCCCTGGGTACACTGAAGCTTTCTTT.

The V call is TRBV11-2, the J call TRBJ1-1, with D possibly matching TRBD1 (5 bases). There are 13 residues in the CDR3. The germline V gene encodes CDR1 SGHAT and CDR2 FQNNGV. The V gene lost 1 base and the J gene lost 8 bases, with 11 bases spanning the gap. The CDR3 region is CASSLGPGREAFF. In nucleotides, the CDR3 is TGTGCCAGCAGCTTAGGCCCGGGACGAGAAGCTTTCTTT.

The chain has TRBV30 and TRBJ1-3; D is unclear. The germline V gene encodes CDR1 GTSNPN and CDR2 SVGIG (reference sequence). CDR3 length: 16 amino acids. Trimming pared 1 base from V and 0 bases from J, leaving 13 bases between. CDR3 in amino acids: CAWSEIARPSGNTIYF. CDR3 sequence (DNA): TGTGCCTGGAGTGAAATCGCCAGACCCTCTGGAAACACCATATATTTT.

The J gene is TRBJ1-2, the V gene TRBV27; perhaps TRBD1 as D (6 bases). V was shortened by 3 bases and J by 2 bases, with 13 bases between the two germline ends. The CDR3 consists of 15 residues. In germline, CDR1 is MNHEY, CDR2 SMNVEV (reference sequence). Written as DNA, the CDR3 is TGTGCCAGCAGTTTGTATCAGGGGTGGAACTATGGCTACACCTTC. Translated, it gives CASSLYQGWNYGYTF.